These 19 T cell receptor beta chains came from one sample sequenced in a study of blood T cell repertoires in COVID-19. The method was immunoSEQ multiplex PCR; TCRdb's version includes in-frame clones alone and lacks a portion of them. The sample lists some 95,000 clones, less than 95% seen once, with approximately 2.3% in the top ten. The sample consisted of peripheral blood. All receptors derive from a human donor with active COVID-19. The donor label of this sample is uncertain.

This chain joins TRBV4-3 and TRBJ2-3; a weak D match, TRBD2 (6 bases). The CDR3 runs 15 residues. Germline lookup yields CDR1 LGHNA and CDR2 YSLEER. V was pared by 1 base and J by 0 bases, with 8 bases between. The CDR3 region has the DNA TGCGCCAGCAGCCAAGTTGGGGGGAGCACAGATACGCAGTATTTT. It is translated as CASSQVGGSTDTQYF.

This clone has a handful of counts. The chain joins TRBV4-1 to TRBJ1-5; no clear D gene. Germline V lookup: CDR1 MGHRA, CDR2 YSYEKL. The CDR3 is made up of 15 amino acids. Trimming shortened V by 0 bases and J by 1 base, and 7 bases separated the two germline ends. Here the CDR3 DNA reads TGCGCCAGCAGCCAAGAACCGCTAAGCAATCAGCCCCAGCATTTT. Amino acids: CASSQEPLSNQPQHF.

J is TRBJ2-1 and V is TRBV7-9; possible D gene TRBD1, 6 bases. CDR3 length: 14 amino acids. The V gene lost 1 base and the J gene lost 7 bases, with 11 bases spanning the gap. The V gene's germline CDR1 is SEHNR and CDR2 FQNEAQ (reference sequence). The CDR3: CASSLVQGFNEQFF. CDR3 nucleotide sequence: TGTGCCAGCAGCTTAGTACAGGGTTTTAATGAGCAGTTCTTC.

The chain carries TRBV7-9 and TRBJ2-3; 8 nucleotides align to TRBD2. Germline V gene sequence: CDR1 SEHNR, CDR2 FQNEAQ (reference sequence). Trimming took 2 bases from V and 14 from J; bases not matched to a gene: 18. This CDR3 contains 16 residues. CDR3 sequence (DNA): TGTGCCAGCAGCTTACTTGTCGGCGGGGGGCCGAATAGGTGGTATTTT. Its translation is CASSLLVGGGPNRWYF. Using reference TRBV7-9 and TRBJ2-3 for the parts outside the CDR3, the full variable domain is DTGVSQNPRHKITKRGQNVTFRCDPISEHNRLYWYRQTLGQGPEFLTYFQNEAQLEKSRLLSDRFSAERPKGSFSTLEIQRTEQGDSAMYLCASSLLVGGGPNRWYFGPGTRLTVL.

This chain's CDR3 is CASSQGGPRGKLFF. The CDR3 DNA is TGCGCCAGCAGCCAAGGGGGGCCCCGGGGAAAACTGTTTTTT. The rearrangement uses TRBV4-1 and TRBJ1-4; D possibly corresponds to TRBD1 (6 bases). V gave up 1 base and J gave up 10 bases, with 13 bases separating them. Germline loops: CDR1 MGHRA, CDR2 YSYEKL. The CDR3 has 14 amino acids.

The CDR3 is CASSRDTLIEQFF. The CDR3, as DNA: TGTGCCAGTAGTAGGGACACCCTGATTGAGCAGTTCTTC. The chain joins TRBV19 to TRBJ2-1; tentative D call: TRBD1 (6 bases). CDR1 is LNHDA and CDR2 is SQIVND in the germline V gene (reference sequence). The germline V and J ends were trimmed by 4 bases and 9 bases, with 13 bases remaining between them. CDR3 length: 13 amino acids.

The genes are TRBV5-1 and TRBJ1-1, with TRBD1 matching 8 bases. The germline V gene has CDR1 SGHRS and CDR2 YFSETQ. J gave up 6 bases and V 2 bases, and 6 bases lay outside the gene matches. The CDR3 contains 14 residues. The CDR3 DNA reads TGCGCCAGCAGCTTTCAGGGGGCGCGGCCTGAAGCTTTCTTT. This translates into CASSFQGARPEAFF.

This chain joins TRBV5-1 and TRBJ2-7; D uncertain. V was trimmed by 3 bases and J by 2 bases, leaving 12 bases between them. Germline V gene data show CDR1 as SGHRS and CDR2 as YFSETQ. The CDR3 has 14 amino acids. CDR3 DNA: TGCGCCAGCAGCTCCCCTTCCCTCCCCTACGAGCAGTACTTC. This translates into CASSSPSLPYEQYF.

The V and J genes are TRBV21-1 and TRBJ1-5; the table calls TRBD1, which could not be checked here. TRBV21-1 is reported as a pseudogene. This CDR3 region has 17 residues. The CDR3 region has the DNA TGTGCCAGCACCGAGAAGGGACAGAGATATAGCAATCAGCCCCAGCATTTT. This encodes CASTEKGQRYSNQPQHF.

This rearrangement joins TRBV6-5 to TRBJ1-1; D is unresolved. Germline V CDR1 and CDR2: MNHEY, SVGAGI. The V end was cut by 5 bases, the J end by 11 bases, with 15 bases between. This CDR3 has 12 residues. The CDR3 loop reads CASSHRERQAFF. The CDR3 nucleotides read TGTGCCAGCAGTCATAGAGAGAGGCAGGCTTTCTTT.

This clone was seen a single time. J is TRBJ1-6 and V is TRBV5-4; 7 nucleotides agree with TRBD1. The CDR3 consists of 15 residues. V gave up 7 bases and J gave up 10 bases; unmatched junction bases: 14. Germline V gene sequence: CDR1 SGHNT, CDR2 YYREEE (reference sequence). The chain's CDR3 is CASQLDRDITSPLHF. Written as DNA, the CDR3 is TGTGCCAGCCAGCTCGACAGGGACATCACCTCACCCCTCCACTTT.

The V and J genes are TRBV10-3 and TRBJ1-1; TRBD1 matches 9 bases. With 6 bases clipped from V and 5 bases from J, the junction kept 1 base outside the gene matches. The germline V gene encodes CDR1 ENHRY and CDR2 SYGVKD. This CDR3 has 12 amino acids. The CDR3 loop is CAIRTGGTEAFF. The CDR3 DNA follows: TGTGCCATCAGGACAGGGGGGACTGAAGCTTTCTTT.

This clone turned up a few times. The rearrangement joins TRBV7-9 to TRBJ1-6, with D unresolved. V shed 0 bases and J shed 9 bases, with 9 bases lying between them. The CDR3 extends over 14 amino acids. Germline V gene data show CDR1 as SEHNR and CDR2 as FQNEAQ (reference sequence). The CDR3 region has the DNA TGTGCCAGCAGCTTAGCAAGTGGGCCTTCACCCCTCCACTTT. Translation: CASSLASGPSPLHF.

The chain recombines TRBV6-7 with TRBJ2-3; TRBD2 is a possible D gene (5 bases). TRBV6-7 is an open reading frame whose function is uncertain. V shed 5 bases and J shed 5 bases, with 23 bases lying between them. This CDR3 is 17 amino acids long. The CDR3 nucleotides are TGTGCCAGCAGTAATAGATTTACCGGGATTTGGGGAGATACGCAGTATTTT. Amino acids: CASSNRFTGIWGDTQYF.

The CDR3 DNA sequence: TGTGCCAGCTCACCCCGACAGGGTGAAGCTTTCTTT. This gives the protein CASSPRQGEAFF. The rearrangement uses TRBV18 and TRBJ1-1; 7 bases align to TRBD1. Germline V gene data show CDR1 as KGHSH and CDR2 as LQKENI. This CDR3 region has 12 residues. Trimming took 3 bases from V and 7 from J; bases not matched to a gene: 2.

The chain joins TRBV28 to TRBJ1-2; 7 bases map to TRBD1. Germline V lookup: CDR1 MDHEN, CDR2 SYDVKM. This CDR3 has 15 residues. V shed 7 bases and J 1 base; nucleotides not matched to a gene: 9. In DNA, the CDR3 is TGTGCCAGCACTAAAACCCAGGGGGGTAACTATGGCTACACCTTC. This sequence encodes CASTKTQGGNYGYTF.

The chain employs TRBV6-2 or TRBV6-3 and TRBJ2-3; perhaps TRBD2 as D (5 bases). Trimming left V 7 bases short and J 10 bases short, with 18 bases between. CDR1 is MNHEY, CDR2 SVGEGT, per germline. The CDR3 length is 13 residues. The CDR3 bases are TGTGCCAGCACCCCGGTTGCGTTGGGAGCGCAGTATTTT. Protein: CASTPVALGAQYF.

This chain joins TRBV12-5 and TRBJ1-3; no reliable D call. The CDR3 totals 18 residues. Germline V gene sequence: CDR1 LGHNT, CDR2 FRNRAP. Trimming took 3 bases from V and 0 from J, leaving 18 bases between them. Here the CDR3 DNA reads TGTGCTAGTGGTTTACCGTTGGGAGAGCTACACTCTGGAAACACCATATATTTT. Amino acid sequence: CASGLPLGELHSGNTIYF. The full variable domain, rest sourced from reference TRBV12-5 and TRBJ1-3, is DARVTQTPRHKVTEMGQEVTMRCQPILGHNTVFWYRQTMMQGLELLAYFRNRAPLDDSGMPKDRFSAEMPDATLATLKIQPSEPRDSAVYFCASGLPLGELHSGNTIYFGEGSWLTVV.

This clone occurred a few times. The chain couples TRBV27 to TRBJ2-3; the match to TRBD2 covers 10 bases. V lost 4 bases and J lost 6; bases outside the gene matches: 7. The CDR3 extends over 15 amino acids. Germline values: CDR1 MNHEY, CDR2 SMNVEV (reference sequence). CDR3 in DNA: TGTGCCAGCAGTTCACTAGCGGGGAGGCAGGATACGCAGTATTTT. Residues: CASSSLAGRQDTQYF.